The TCR beta chain described here comes from a study of T cell repertoires in cytomegalovirus infection. Germline lookup yields CDR1 SEHNR and CDR2 FQNEAQ (reference sequence). The CDR3 contains 12 residues. With 6 bases removed from V and 5 bases from J, the gap between germline ends came to 10 bases. Study findings and constraints: Cumulative public TCR beta family frequency identified CMV carriers with the relevant HLA.

There are many counts of this clonotype. Its antigen is unknown. From the reads, TCRdb called clonotypes with MiXCR, one entry per CDR3 protein. The sample holds roughly 800,000 distinct CDR3 sequences, just under 30% seen once. This TCR was sampled from a human donor in good health (CMV status not recorded). Some clones in this sample may be carry-over from other donors' samples. This chain joins TRBV7-9 and TRBJ1-2, with D possibly matching TRBD1 (5 bases). The material was cultured CD8+ T cells from PBMCs, obtained from culture after CMV antigen stimulation. This chain's CDR3 is CASRGQEYGYTF. In DNA form, the CDR3 reads TGTGCCAGCAGGGGGCAGGAATATGGCTACACCTTC.